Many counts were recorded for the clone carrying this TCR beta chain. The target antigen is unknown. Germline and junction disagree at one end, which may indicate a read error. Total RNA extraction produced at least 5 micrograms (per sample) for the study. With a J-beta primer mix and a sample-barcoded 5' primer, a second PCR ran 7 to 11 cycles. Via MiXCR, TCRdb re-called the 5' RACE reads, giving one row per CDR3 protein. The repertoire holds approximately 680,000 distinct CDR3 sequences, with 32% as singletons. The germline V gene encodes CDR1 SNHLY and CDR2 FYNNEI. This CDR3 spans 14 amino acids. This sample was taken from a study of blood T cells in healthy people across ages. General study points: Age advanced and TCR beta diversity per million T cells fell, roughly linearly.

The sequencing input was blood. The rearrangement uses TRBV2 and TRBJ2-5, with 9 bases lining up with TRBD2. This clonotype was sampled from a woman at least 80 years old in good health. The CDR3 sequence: CASSVRGGPETQYF. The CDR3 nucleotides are TGCGCCAGCAGTGTGCGGGGGGGCCCAGAGACCCAGTACTTC.